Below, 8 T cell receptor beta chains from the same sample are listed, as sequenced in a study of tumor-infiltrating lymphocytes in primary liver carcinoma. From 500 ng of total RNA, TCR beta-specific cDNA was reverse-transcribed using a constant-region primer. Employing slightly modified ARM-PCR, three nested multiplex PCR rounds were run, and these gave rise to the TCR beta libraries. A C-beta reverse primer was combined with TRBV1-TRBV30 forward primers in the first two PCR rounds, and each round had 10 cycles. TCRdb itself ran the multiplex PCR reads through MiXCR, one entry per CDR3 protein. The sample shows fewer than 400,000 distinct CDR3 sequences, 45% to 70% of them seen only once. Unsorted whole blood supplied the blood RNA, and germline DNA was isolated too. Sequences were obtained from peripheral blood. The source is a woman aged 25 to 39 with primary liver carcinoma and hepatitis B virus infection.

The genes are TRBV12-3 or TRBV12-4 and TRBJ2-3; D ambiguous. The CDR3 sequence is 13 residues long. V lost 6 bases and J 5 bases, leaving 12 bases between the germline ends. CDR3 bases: TGTGCCAGCAGACTCATCATGGGAGATACGCAGTATTTT. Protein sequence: CASRLIMGDTQYF.

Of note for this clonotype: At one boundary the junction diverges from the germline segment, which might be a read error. The CDR3 loop is CASTGGLTGSSSYEQHF. In nucleotides, the CDR3 is TGCGCCAGCACTGGGGGCTTGACAGGATCCAGTTCCTACGAGCAGCACTTC. This rearrangement joins TRBV5-1 to TRBJ2-7, with a weak D call TRBD1 (6 bases). CDR1 and CDR2 (germline): SGHRS, YFSETQ. The CDR3 is 17 residues long.

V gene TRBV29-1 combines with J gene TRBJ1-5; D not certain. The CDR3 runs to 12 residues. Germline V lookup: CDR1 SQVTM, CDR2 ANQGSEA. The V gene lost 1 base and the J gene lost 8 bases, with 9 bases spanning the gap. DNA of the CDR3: TGCAGCGTTGAAGTAGGGTTGGAGCCCCAGCATTTT. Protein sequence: CSVEVGLEPQHF. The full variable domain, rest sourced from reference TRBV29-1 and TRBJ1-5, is SAVISQKPSRDICQRGTSLTIQCQVDSQVTMMFWYRQQPGQSLTLIATANQGSEATYESGFVIDKFPISRPNLTFSTLTVSNMSPEDSSIYLCSVEVGLEPQHFGDGTRLSIL.

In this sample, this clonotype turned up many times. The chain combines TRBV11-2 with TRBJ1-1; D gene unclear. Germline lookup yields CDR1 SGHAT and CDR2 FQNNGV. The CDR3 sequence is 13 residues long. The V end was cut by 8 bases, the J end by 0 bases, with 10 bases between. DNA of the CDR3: TGTGCCAGCTCCTCTCAAATGAACACTGAAGCTTTCTTT. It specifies CASSSQMNTEAFF.

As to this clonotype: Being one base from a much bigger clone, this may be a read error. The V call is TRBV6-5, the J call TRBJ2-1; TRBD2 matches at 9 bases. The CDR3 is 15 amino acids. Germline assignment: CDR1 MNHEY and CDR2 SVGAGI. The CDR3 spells CAGRVGLAGIGEQFF. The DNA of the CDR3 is TGTGCCGGCAGAGTGGGCCTAGCGGGAATCGGAGAGCAGTTCTTC.

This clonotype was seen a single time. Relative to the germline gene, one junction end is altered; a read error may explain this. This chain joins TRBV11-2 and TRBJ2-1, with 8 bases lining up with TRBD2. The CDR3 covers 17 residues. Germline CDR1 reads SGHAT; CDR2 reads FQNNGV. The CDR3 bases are TGTGTCAGCAGTTTAGAGTCAGCAGCGGGAGCGGTCAATGAGCAGTTCTTC. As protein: CVSSLESAAGAVNEQFF.

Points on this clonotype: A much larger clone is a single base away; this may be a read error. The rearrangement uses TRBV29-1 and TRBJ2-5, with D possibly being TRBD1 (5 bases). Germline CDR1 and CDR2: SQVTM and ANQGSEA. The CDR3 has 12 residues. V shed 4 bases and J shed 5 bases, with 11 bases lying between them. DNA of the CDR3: TGCAGCGTTGGGTGGGGCGGTGAGACCCAGTACTTC. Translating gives CSVGWGGETQYF.

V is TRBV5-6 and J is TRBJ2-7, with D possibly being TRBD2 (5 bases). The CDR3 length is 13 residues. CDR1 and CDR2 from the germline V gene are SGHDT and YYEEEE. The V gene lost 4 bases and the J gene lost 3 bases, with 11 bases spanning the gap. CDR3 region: CASSIARGYEQYF. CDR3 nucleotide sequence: TGTGCCAGCAGCATTGCTCGGGGCTACGAGCAGTACTTC.